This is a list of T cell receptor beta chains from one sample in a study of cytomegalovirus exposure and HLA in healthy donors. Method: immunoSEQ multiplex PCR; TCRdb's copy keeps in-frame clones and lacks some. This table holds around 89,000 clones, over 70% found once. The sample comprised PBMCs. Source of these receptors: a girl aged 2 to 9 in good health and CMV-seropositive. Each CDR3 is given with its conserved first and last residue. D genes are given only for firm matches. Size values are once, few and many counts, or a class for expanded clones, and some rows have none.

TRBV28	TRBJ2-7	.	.	CASSLTYRVYEQYF	TGTGCCAGCAGTTTAACGTACAGGGTCTACGAGCAGTACTTC
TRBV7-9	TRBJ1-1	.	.	CASSFRGSPEAFF	TGTGCCAGCAGCTTTCGGGGGTCCCCTGAAGCTTTCTTT
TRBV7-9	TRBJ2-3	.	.	CASSSTGWQDTQYF	TGTGCCAGCAGTTCGACAGGTTGGCAAGATACGCAGTATTTT
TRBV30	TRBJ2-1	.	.	CAWSDDSSYNEQFF	TGTGCCTGGAGCGATGACAGCTCCTACAATGAGCAGTTCTTC
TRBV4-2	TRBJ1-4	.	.	CASSAGDGGATNEKLFF	TGTGCCAGCAGCGCAGGGGACGGTGGAGCAACTAATGAAAAACTGTTTTTT
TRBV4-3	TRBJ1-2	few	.	CASSQGGGYTF	TGCGCCAGCAGCCAAGGAGGCGGCTACACCTTC
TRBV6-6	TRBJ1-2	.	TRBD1	CASSPQGESRNGYTF	TGTGCCAGCAGTCCACAGGGGGAAAGTCGGAATGGCTACACCTTC
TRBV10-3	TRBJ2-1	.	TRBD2	CAISESGSGTSYNEQFF	TGTGCCATCAGTGAGTCCGGTAGCGGGACCTCCTACAATGAGCAGTTCTTC
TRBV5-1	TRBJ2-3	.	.	CASSQGGADTQYF	TGCGCCAGCAGCCAGGGTGGTGCAGATACGCAGTATTTT
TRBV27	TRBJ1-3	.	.	CASSSYSGNTIYF	TGTGCCAGCAGTTCGTACTCTGGAAACACCATATATTTT
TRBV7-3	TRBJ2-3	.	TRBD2	CASSKGAGGADTQYF	TGTGCCAGCAGTAAAGGGGCGGGGGGCGCAGATACGCAGTATTTT
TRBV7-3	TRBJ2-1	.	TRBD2	CASSLYSGRGYNEQFF	TGTGCCAGCAGCTTATATAGCGGGAGGGGTTACAATGAGCAGTTCTTC
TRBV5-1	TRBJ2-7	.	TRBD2	CASSPGLANEQYF	TGCGCCAGCAGCCCGGGACTAGCGAACGAGCAGTACTTC
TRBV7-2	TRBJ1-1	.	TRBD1	CASSLEFRGQAEAFF	TGTGCCAGCAGCTTAGAATTTAGGGGGCAGGCTGAAGCTTTCTTT
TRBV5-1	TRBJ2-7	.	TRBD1	CASSLGNDRVYEQYF	TGCGCCAGCAGCTTGGGCAACGACAGGGTCTACGAGCAGTACTTC
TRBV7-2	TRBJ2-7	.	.	CASGLGGTAYEQYF	TGTGCCAGCGGCTTGGGCGGGACAGCCTACGAGCAGTACTTC
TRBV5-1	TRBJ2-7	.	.	CASSPENSYEQYF	TGCGCCAGCAGCCCGGAGAATTCCTACGAGCAGTACTTC
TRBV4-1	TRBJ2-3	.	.	CASSQFREDTQYF	TGCGCCAGCAGCCAATTTAGAGAAGATACGCAGTATTTT
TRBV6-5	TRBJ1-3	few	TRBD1	CASARQGGSGNTIYF	TGTGCCAGCGCCCGACAGGGAGGATCTGGAAACACCATATATTTT
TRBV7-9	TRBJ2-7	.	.	CASSHRRGSQGGDYEQYF	TGTGCCAGCAGCCATCGACGAGGCTCCCAAGGGGGGGACTACGAGCAGTACTTC
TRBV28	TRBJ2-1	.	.	CASSPFSGVGEQFF	TGTGCCAGCAGTCCGTTCTCGGGAGTTGGTGAGCAGTTCTTC
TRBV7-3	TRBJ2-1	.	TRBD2	CASSVRLAGYNEQFF	TGTGCCAGCAGCGTACGACTAGCGGGGTACAATGAGCAGTTCTTC
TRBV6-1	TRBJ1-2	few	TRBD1	CASSQTGAYGYTF	TGTGCCAGCAGTCAAACAGGGGCCTATGGCTACACCTTC
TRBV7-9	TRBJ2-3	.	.	CASSPRLGTTLGDTQYF	TGTGCCAGCAGCCCAAGACTAGGAACTACCCTAGGGGATACGCAGTATTTT
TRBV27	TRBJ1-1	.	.	CASRGLPRATEAFF	TGTGCCAGCAGGGGACTCCCTAGGGCCACTGAAGCTTTCTTT
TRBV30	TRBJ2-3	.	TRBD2	CAWGLAGGRSGTQYF	TGTGCCTGGGGACTAGCGGGAGGGAGGTCGGGTACGCAGTATTTT
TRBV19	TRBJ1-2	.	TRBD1	CASSIARDRDGYTF	TGTGCCAGTAGTATCGCTCGGGACAGGGACGGCTACACCTTC
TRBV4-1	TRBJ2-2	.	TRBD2	CASSQRTSQNTGELFF	TGCGCCAGCAGCCAGAGGACTAGCCAGAACACCGGGGAGCTGTTTTTT
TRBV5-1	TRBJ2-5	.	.	CASSLGGSLGETQYF	TGCGCCAGCAGCTTGGGTGGTAGCCTGGGTGAGACCCAGTACTTC
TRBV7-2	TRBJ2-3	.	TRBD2	CASSRRGADTQYF	TGTGCCAGCAGCCGCCGGGGGGCAGATACGCAGTATTTT
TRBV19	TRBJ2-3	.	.	CASYADSTDTQYF	TGTGCCAGCTACGCGGATAGCACAGATACGCAGTATTTT
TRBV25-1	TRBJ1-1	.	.	CASTNSGQGEAFF	TGTGCCAGCACCAACTCGGGCCAGGGAGAAGCTTTCTTT
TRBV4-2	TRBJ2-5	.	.	CASSQDGVGETQYF	TGTGCCAGCAGCCAAGACGGGGTTGGTGAGACCCAGTACTTC
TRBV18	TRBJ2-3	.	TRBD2	CASSPGLAVEDTQYF	TGTGCCAGCTCACCCGGACTAGCGGTGGAAGATACGCAGTATTTT
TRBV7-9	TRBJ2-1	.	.	CASSYSGFEQFF	TGTGCCAGCAGCTATTCAGGGTTCGAGCAGTTCTTC
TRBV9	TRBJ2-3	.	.	CASSNREYVGSDTQYF	TGTGCCAGCAGTAACCGGGAGTATGTGGGTTCAGATACGCAGTATTTT
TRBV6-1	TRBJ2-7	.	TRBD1	CASSKAPGTGSYEQYF	TGTGCCAGCAGTAAAGCTCCCGGGACAGGCTCCTACGAGCAGTACTTC
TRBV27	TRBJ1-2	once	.	CASSPSPGAGYTF	TGTGCCAGCAGTCCATCACCAGGGGCAGGCTACACCTTC
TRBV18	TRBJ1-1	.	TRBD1	CASSPGTGTNTEAFF	TGTGCCAGCTCACCCGGGACAGGTACGAACACTGAAGCTTTCTTT
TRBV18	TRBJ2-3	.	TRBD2	CASSPRLAGSPSTDTQYF	TGTGCCAGCTCACCACGGCTAGCGGGGTCCCCCAGCACAGATACGCAGTATTTT
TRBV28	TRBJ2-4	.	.	CASSSPEGKKGRQNIQYF	TGTGCCAGCAGTTCCCCCGAGGGGAAAAAGGGGAGGCAAAACATTCAGTACTTC
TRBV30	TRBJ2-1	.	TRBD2	CAWSVWLSGSSYNEQFF	TGTGCCTGGAGTGTATGGCTTAGCGGGAGCTCCTACAATGAGCAGTTCTTC
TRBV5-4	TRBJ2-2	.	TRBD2	CASSLGGLAGLAGELFF	TGTGCCAGCAGCTTGGGGGGACTAGCGGGATTGGCCGGGGAGCTGTTTTTT
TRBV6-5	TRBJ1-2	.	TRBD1	CASSRDRVIWYGYTF	TGTGCCAGCAGCCGGGACAGGGTAATTTGGTACGGCTACACCTTC
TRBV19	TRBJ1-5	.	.	CASSIDRYSNQPQHF	TGTGCCAGTAGTATAGATCGGTATAGCAATCAGCCCCAGCATTTT
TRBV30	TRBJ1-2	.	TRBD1	CAWSIPGQGAYGYTF	TGTGCCTGGAGTATCCCCGGACAGGGGGCCTATGGCTACACCTTC
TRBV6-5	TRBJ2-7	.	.	CASSYAGRGSEQYF	TGTGCCAGCAGTTACGCGGGGAGGGGGTCCGAGCAGTACTTC
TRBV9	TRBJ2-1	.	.	CASSDVRDVSYNEQFF	TGTGCCAGCAGCGACGTGCGGGATGTCTCCTACAATGAGCAGTTCTTC
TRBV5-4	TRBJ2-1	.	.	CASSLSTEFEQFF	TGTGCCAGCAGCTTGTCGACGGAGTTTGAGCAGTTCTTC